This section outlines one T cell receptor beta chain sequence together with its context. Sequenced by immunoSEQ multiplex PCR; TCRdb stores in-frame clones only, minus some. The table includes about 130,000 clones, about 87% detected once. The sample originates from a study of blood T cell repertoires in COVID-19. The source material was peripheral blood. This clonotype originated in a woman aged 60-75 years with acute or convalescent COVID-19.

The CDR3 spells CASSEALVGTEAFF. The CDR3 bases are TGTGCCAGCAGTGAAGCGCTGGTCGGTACTGAAGCTTTCTTT. This sequence joins TRBV2 and TRBJ1-1; D gene unclear. The CDR3 covers 14 residues. V was clipped by 0 bases and J by 5 bases, with 10 bases between them. Germline assignment: CDR1 SNHLY and CDR2 FYNNEI.